Detailed here is one T cell receptor (beta chain). The protocol was immunoSEQ multiplex PCR, while the TCRdb copy is restricted to in-frame clones and leaves out a portion. The sample includes some 250,000 clones, around four fifths of them seen just once. These data belong to a study of blood T cell repertoires in COVID-19. Study information: Sample material is recorded as cDNA or gDNA derived from T cells, B-cell-depleted T cells, or PBMCs.

This CDR3 is 12 amino acids long. V dropped 4 bases and J dropped 4 bases, with 5 bases sitting between them. CDR1 and CDR2 from the germline V gene are MDHEN and SYDVKM. This rearrangement joins TRBV28 to TRBJ1-5; D not certain. The receptor was derived from a man aged 55 to 70 with acute or convalescent COVID-19. Material for sequencing was peripheral blood. The CDR3 sequence is CASSSGNQPQHF. CDR3 nucleotide sequence: TGTGCCAGCAGTTCGGGTAATCAGCCCCAGCATTTT. The whole variable domain, filled in from reference TRBV28 and TRBJ1-5, reads DVKVTQSSRYLVKRTGEKVFLECVQDMDHENMFWYRQDPGLGLRLIYFSYDVKMKEKGDIPEGYSVSREKKERFSLILESASTNQTSMYLCASSSGNQPQHFGDGTRLSIL.